This T cell receptor beta chain is from a study of cytomegalovirus exposure and HLA in healthy donors. Concerning this clone: Its antigen remains unknown.

Each of the donors was a healthy bone marrow donor. Both 60 Vbeta primers and 13 Jbeta primers went into the PCR. The method was immunoSEQ multiplex PCR; TCRdb's version includes in-frame clones alone and lacks a portion of them. The sample has some 85,000 clones; about 74% are singletons. The CDR3 extends over 11 amino acids. The V gene lost 8 bases and the J gene lost 5 bases, with 10 bases spanning the gap. The V gene's germline CDR1 is MDHEN and CDR2 SYDVKM. Notes on the study in general: Roughly uniform depth of sequencing across donors was assumed in presence/absence analyses. The productive fraction for most TCR beta V segments was about 90% or about 30% in an earlier analysis. It was reported in a later analysis that an Asian-associated ancestry cluster showed fewer N-insertions than the roughly 620-donor mean.

The V and J genes are TRBV28 and TRBJ2-7, with D possibly matching TRBD2 (6 bases). Material for sequencing was PBMCs. The clonotype comes from a man aged 35-49 years in good health and CMV-seronegative. The CDR3 sequence: CASRSGDEQYF. Written as DNA, the CDR3 is TGTGCCAGCCGGTCGGGGGACGAGCAGTACTTC. The full variable domain, in which reference TRBV28 and TRBJ2-7 provide the parts outside the CDR3, is DVKVTQSSRYLVKRTGEKVFLECVQDMDHENMFWYRQDPGLGLRLIYFSYDVKMKEKGDIPEGYSVSREKKERFSLILESASTNQTSMYLCASRSGDEQYFGPGTRLTVT.